The 30 T cell receptor beta chains given below trace back to one sample, sequenced in a study of blood T cell repertoires in COVID-19. Assay: immunoSEQ multiplex PCR; the TCRdb copy retains only in-frame clones and omits some. The sample has 250,000 or so clones, about nine tenths seen once. Input material: peripheral blood. Every receptor here comes from a man aged 55 to 70 with acute or convalescent COVID-19.

Regarding this clone: Within the sample, other DNA sequences also encode this same CDR3. The chain combines TRBV29-1 with TRBJ1-1; no firm D call. Germline loops: CDR1 SQVTM, CDR2 ANQGSEA. CDR3 length equals 13 residues. V was cut by 6 bases and J by 1 base, with 12 bases left in between. Written as DNA, the CDR3 is TGCAGCGTGCCTGGACTTGGGAACACTGAAGCTTTCTTT. Its protein is CSVPGLGNTEAFF. Supplemented by reference TRBV29-1 and TRBJ1-1, the full variable domain reads SAVISQKPSRDICQRGTSLTIQCQVDSQVTMMFWYRQQPGQSLTLIATANQGSEATYESGFVIDKFPISRPNLTFSTLTVSNMSPEDSSIYLCSVPGLGNTEAFFGQGTRLTVV.

This clone was counted once. The V and J genes are TRBV10-3 and TRBJ1-4; D might be TRBD1 (5 bases). V lost 0 bases to trimming and J lost 11 bases, with 13 bases between them. CDR3 size: 14 residues. Germline V gene lookup returns CDR1 ENHRY and CDR2 SYGVKD. The CDR3 coding sequence is TGTGCCATCAGTGAGTCGGGTCAGGGTCTGAAACTGTTTTTT. It encodes CAISESGQGLKLFF.

This chain connects TRBV9 to TRBJ2-1; the D gene is possibly TRBD2 (6 bases). Germline CDR1 SGDLS, CDR2 YYNGEE. V was shortened by 4 bases and J by 8 bases, with 19 bases between the two germline ends. The CDR3 extends over 15 amino acids. CDR3 sequence (DNA): TGTGCCAGCAGCCCCCGGGGGACCCAGGAAGATGAGCAGTTCTTC. This translates into CASSPRGTQEDEQFF.

V is TRBV9 and J is TRBJ2-3; 9 positions agree with TRBD1. The CDR3 extends over 15 amino acids. Unmatched junction bases numbered 4, after V lost 3 bases and J lost 2 bases. CDR1 is SGDLS, CDR2 YYNGEE, per germline. As DNA, the CDR3 is TGTGCCAGCAGCGCCGGACAGGGGACCACAGATACGCAGTATTTT. Residues: CASSAGQGTTDTQYF.

The chain couples TRBV5-1 to TRBJ2-7, with TRBD2 matching 11 bases. This CDR3 contains 14 residues. Germline CDR1 and CDR2: SGHRS and YFSETQ. V gave up 4 bases and J gave up 4 bases; unmatched junction bases: 4. The CDR3 sequence is CASSRGLAVYEQYF. Here the CDR3 DNA reads TGCGCCAGCAGCCGGGGACTAGCGGTATACGAGCAGTACTTC.

This rearrangement joins TRBV6-5 to TRBJ1-4; TRBD1 might be the D (6 bases). Germline V gives CDR1 MNHEY, CDR2 SVGAGI. V gave up 0 bases and J gave up 7 bases, with 9 bases separating them. The CDR3 contains 14 residues. Here the CDR3 DNA reads TGTGCCAGCAGTTACTCAGGACAGCTTGAAAAACTGTTTTTT. Its translation: CASSYSGQLEKLFF.

The chain joins TRBV24-1 to TRBJ2-5, with D uncertain. The CDR3 is 11 residues long. V was cut by 9 bases and J by 5 bases, with 9 bases left in between. Germline V lookup: CDR1 KGHDR, CDR2 SFDVKD. CDR3 coding DNA: TGTGCCACCTCCCCCGCGGAGACCCAGTACTTC. The encoded protein is CATSPAETQYF.

This chain links TRBV11-2 with TRBJ2-7, with D perhaps TRBD1 (5 bases). The CDR3 consists of 15 residues. V was trimmed by 5 bases and J by 3 bases, leaving 17 bases between them. Germline-derived CDR1 and CDR2 are SGHAT and FQNNGV. The CDR3 nucleotides are TGTGCCAGCAGCCCCCAGGGATTTGGTTACTACGAGCAGTACTTC. As protein: CASSPQGFGYYEQYF.

The chain employs TRBV28 and TRBJ2-1; 14 nucleotides match TRBD2. The CDR3 has 16 amino acids. Germline CDR1 MDHEN, CDR2 SYDVKM. With V trimmed by 4 bases and J by 7 bases, 6 bases remained unmatched. The CDR3 DNA reads TGTGCCAGCAGTTCACCGGGACTAGCGGGAGCAAATGAGCAGTTCTTC. It encodes CASSSPGLAGANEQFF.

The chain employs TRBV28 and TRBJ2-7, with a tentative D call TRBD2 (6 bases). CDR1 and CDR2 (germline): MDHEN, SYDVKM. Trimming took off 5 bases at V and 7 bases at J, with 18 bases between the two ends. This CDR3 comprises 14 residues. In nucleotides, the CDR3 is TGTGCCAGCAGTCTACGTGGGACTGCCGGGGAGCAGTACTTC. Protein: CASSLRGTAGEQYF.

The chain uses TRBV9 and TRBJ1-6; D is undetermined. CDR3 length: 15 amino acids. Germline CDR1 is SGDLS and CDR2 is YYNGEE. V lost 0 bases, J lost 7 bases, and 11 bases lay in between. The CDR3 DNA sequence: TGTGCCAGCAGCGTAGACGGAGGGTTAAATTCACCCCTCCACTTT. Protein: CASSVDGGLNSPLHF.

The chain has TRBV10-3 and TRBJ1-2; D is possibly TRBD1 (5 bases). The CDR3 runs to 15 residues. Germline V lookup: CDR1 ENHRY, CDR2 SYGVKD. The V end lost 0 bases, the J end lost 8 bases, and 16 bases lay between the germline ends. CDR3 DNA sequence: TGTGCCATCAGTGAGTCGAGGGCCTCGGGGGAAGGCTACACCTTC. Translation gives CAISESRASGEGYTF.

The chain links TRBV7-3 to TRBJ1-2, with 9 bases that match TRBD1. The V segment lost 4 bases and the J segment 3 bases; nucleotides outside the gene matches: 6. Germline CDR1 is SGHTA and CDR2 is FQGTGA. CDR3 length equals 15 residues. CDR3 bases: TGTGCCAGCAGCTACGGACAGGGGAGCGACTATGGCTACACCTTC. Protein sequence: CASSYGQGSDYGYTF.

The chain employs TRBV11-3 and TRBJ2-7, with 7 bases fitting TRBD2. Germline values: CDR1 SGHNT, CDR2 YENEEA. The V and J ends lost 1 base and 2 bases, in that order; junction bases with no gene match: 2. CDR3 length: 14 residues. CDR3 nucleotide sequence: TGTGCCAGCAGCTTAGCGGGAGGAACCTACGAGCAGTACTTC. Residues: CASSLAGGTYEQYF.

This chain connects TRBV19 to TRBJ1-2; the D gene is possibly TRBD1 (5 bases). The CDR3 length is 14 residues. Trimming shortened V by 3 bases and J by 5 bases, and 13 bases separated the two germline ends. The germline CDR1 and CDR2 sequences are LNHDA and SQIVND (reference sequence). DNA of the CDR3: TGTGCCAGTAGTATTATGGAGGGGCAGTATGGCTACACCTTC. It yields the protein CASSIMEGQYGYTF. The full variable domain, its missing parts supplied by reference TRBV19 and TRBJ1-2, is DGGITQSPKYLFRKEGQNVTLSCEQNLNHDAMYWYRQDPGQGLRLIYYSQIVNDFQKGDIAEGYSVSREKKESFPLTVTSAQKNPTAFYLCASSIMEGQYGYTFGSGTRLTVV.

The V and J genes are TRBV12-5 and TRBJ2-4; D perhaps matches TRBD2 (5 bases). This CDR3 spans 15 amino acids. The germline CDR1 and CDR2 sequences are LGHNT and FRNRAP. V was trimmed by 4 bases and J by 3 bases, leaving 13 bases between them. CDR3 sequence: CASGSSIRGKNIQYF. The CDR3 DNA is TGTGCTAGTGGTTCCAGTATTCGGGGCAAAAACATTCAGTACTTC.

This chain joins TRBV24-1 and TRBJ2-1, with TRBD2 as a possible D gene (5 bases). Trimming left V 9 bases short and J 6 bases short, with 11 bases between. The CDR3 has 12 amino acids. Germline CDR1 reads KGHDR; CDR2 reads SFDVKD. The CDR3 loop reads CATGTGTNEQFF. The CDR3 DNA sequence: TGTGCCACCGGTACGGGAACCAATGAGCAGTTCTTC.

This sequence joins TRBV5-4 and TRBJ2-7; the D gene is possibly TRBD2 (6 bases). V lost 4 bases and J lost 5, with 19 bases in between. The germline gives CDR1 SGHNT, CDR2 YYREEE (reference sequence). This CDR3 contains 15 residues. The CDR3 DNA sequence: TGTGCCAGCAGCCGACGTCCGGGAGAGGGACACGAGCAGTACTTC. Protein product: CASSRRPGEGHEQYF.

The chain combines TRBV23-1 with TRBJ1-4; possibly TRBD1 for D (6 bases). TRBV23-1 is an ORF; its function is uncertain. The V and J ends lost 5 bases and 3 bases respectively, with 16 bases between them. The CDR3 is 16 residues long. In DNA form, the CDR3 reads TGCGCCAGCAGTGAAAAATTGGGGGCCCCTAATGAAAAACTGTTTTTT. It is translated as CASSEKLGAPNEKLFF.

This chain uses TRBV24-1 with TRBJ2-5; possibly TRBD1 for D (6 bases). Germline V gene lookup returns CDR1 KGHDR and CDR2 SFDVKD. The V end lost 1 base, the J end lost 3 bases, and 17 bases lay between the germline ends. CDR3 length: 17 residues. This CDR3 reads CATSDLRVPGVKETQYF. In DNA form, the CDR3 reads TGTGCCACCAGTGATTTACGAGTCCCAGGGGTTAAAGAGACCCAGTACTTC.

This sequence joins TRBV7-3 and TRBJ2-1, with 13 bases identical to TRBD2. Per the germline V gene, CDR1 is SGHTA and CDR2 is FQGTGA. The CDR3 is 19 residues long. Trimming removed 2 bases from V and 9 bases from J; junction bases left unmatched: 16. CDR3 DNA sequence: TGTGCCAGCAGCTTAGGAACAGGCTACGGACTAGCGGGAGATATTGAGCAGTTCTTC. Residues: CASSLGTGYGLAGDIEQFF.

The chain joins TRBV27 to TRBJ1-5; maybe TRBD1 (5 bases). Germline values: CDR1 MNHEY, CDR2 SMNVEV (reference sequence). The CDR3 has 17 residues. Trimming took 5 bases from V and 0 from J, leaving 17 bases between them. CDR3 sequence: CASSTHWAGDSNQPQHF. The CDR3 DNA is TGTGCCAGCAGTACACACTGGGCGGGGGATAGCAATCAGCCCCAGCATTTT.

The chain has TRBV18 and TRBJ1-3; 7 bases map to TRBD1. Losses at the gene ends were 3 bases for V and 0 bases for J; bases not matched to a gene: 5. The CDR3 has 16 amino acids. Germline assignment: CDR1 KGHSH and CDR2 LQKENI. CDR3 in amino acids: CASSPGQRISGNTIYF. For the CDR3, the DNA is TGTGCCAGCTCACCGGGACAGCGCATCTCTGGAAACACCATATATTTT.

V and J are TRBV19 and TRBJ2-7; 8 positions agree with TRBD2. CDR3 length: 17 residues. Unmatched junction bases numbered 18, after V lost 3 bases and J lost 8 bases. In germline, CDR1 is LNHDA, CDR2 SQIVND (reference sequence). CDR3 sequence: CASSMSGGATGGAQQYF. The CDR3 DNA is TGTGCCAGTAGTATGTCGGGAGGGGCTACAGGCGGTGCACAGCAGTACTTC.

The chain uses TRBV7-6 and TRBJ2-2; D not resolved. The germline CDR1 and CDR2 sequences are SGHVS and FNYEAQ. The CDR3 is 16 amino acids. The germline V and J ends were trimmed by 3 bases and 0 bases, with 11 bases remaining between them. The CDR3, as DNA: TGTGCCAGCAGCTTGTCCAGGCCTCCGAACACCGGGGAGCTGTTTTTT. This encodes CASSLSRPPNTGELFF.

This clone was counted only a few times. This sequence joins TRBV30 and TRBJ2-7; 10 bases line up with TRBD2. Germline lookup yields CDR1 GTSNPN and CDR2 SVGIG (reference sequence). This CDR3 comprises 13 residues. V lost 1 base to trimming and J lost 6 bases; unmatched junction nucleotides: 3. The CDR3 region is CAWSAGLATEQYF. The DNA for the CDR3 is TGTGCCTGGAGTGCGGGACTAGCGACCGAGCAGTACTTC.

The chain is built from TRBV19 and TRBJ2-6; unclear D gene. The V and J ends lost 5 bases and 0 bases respectively, with 8 bases between them. Germline V gene sequence: CDR1 LNHDA, CDR2 SQIVND (reference sequence). CDR3 length equals 15 residues. DNA for the CDR3: TGTGCCAGTAGTGTAACAGTCTCTGGGGCCAACGTCCTGACTTTC. Its translation is CASSVTVSGANVLTF.

The chain joins TRBV27 to TRBJ1-1; 12 bases map to TRBD1. V gave up 7 bases and J gave up 0 bases; unmatched junction bases: 6. Germline V gene lookup returns CDR1 MNHEY and CDR2 SMNVEV (reference sequence). This CDR3 is 16 amino acids long. The CDR3 is CASTPGTGGMNTEAFF. In nucleotides, the CDR3 is TGTGCCAGCACCCCGGGGACAGGGGGCATGAACACTGAAGCTTTCTTT.

This chain joins TRBV28 and TRBJ2-7; possible D gene TRBD1, 5 bases. This CDR3 has 13 amino acids. The V end lost 7 bases, the J end lost 1 base, and 11 bases lay between the germline ends. CDR1 and CDR2 from the germline V gene are MDHEN and SYDVKM. CDR3 DNA: TGTGCCAGCACCATCGACAGTTCCTACGAGCAGTACTTC. Its protein is CASTIDSSYEQYF. The variable domain in full, completed from reference TRBV28 and TRBJ2-7, reads DVKVTQSSRYLVKRTGEKVFLECVQDMDHENMFWYRQDPGLGLRLIYFSYDVKMKEKGDIPEGYSVSREKKERFSLILESASTNQTSMYLCASTIDSSYEQYFGPGTRLTVT.

The V and J genes are TRBV6-5 and TRBJ1-1; D unclear. The CDR3 sequence is 13 residues long. The V gene lost 10 bases and the J gene lost 10 bases, with 22 bases spanning the gap. Germline V gene data show CDR1 as MNHEY and CDR2 as SVGAGI. The CDR3 nucleotides read TGTGCCACCACGTATGGAGACCTCCTGGGAGCTTTCTTT. The encoded protein is CATTYGDLLGAFF.